Listed here are 7 T cell receptor beta chains from one sample, sequenced in a study of blood T cells in healthy people across ages. Together with a sample-barcoded 5' primer, a J-beta primer mix was included in a second PCR lasting roughly 6 to 12 cycles. TCRdb reanalysed the 5' RACE reads using MiXCR and keeps one entry per CDR3 protein. The sample shows 700,000 to 850,000 distinct CDR3 sequences, around 36% of them seen only once. Sequenced material: blood. The receptors here all came from a man younger than 30 in good health.

Regarding this clonotype: This may arise from a read error, as a much more abundant clone is one base away. The chain employs TRBV7-2 and TRBJ2-7; 7 nucleotides line up with TRBD2. Per germline, CDR1 SGHTA and CDR2 FQGNSA. V lost 7 bases, J lost 5 bases, and 8 bases stayed unmatched. The CDR3 runs to 13 residues. DNA for the CDR3: TGTGCCAGCAAGGGAGCGGGGACCGACGAGCAGTACTTC. This sequence encodes CASKGAGTDEQYF.

This clonotype was seen a single time. The V gene is TRBV7-2, the J gene TRBJ2-5, with TRBD2 as a possible D gene (6 bases). There are 14 residues in the CDR3. The germline V gene encodes CDR1 SGHTA and CDR2 FQGNSA. V was trimmed by 0 bases and J by 7 bases, leaving 12 bases between them. In DNA form, the CDR3 reads TGTGCCAGCAGCTTAGCGCGGGATGGGGGGACCCAGTACTTC. Translation gives CASSLARDGGTQYF.

The J gene is TRBJ1-5, the V gene TRBV6-5; maybe TRBD1 (5 bases). V was shortened by 4 bases and J by 1 base, with 8 bases between the two germline ends. The germline gives CDR1 MNHEY, CDR2 SVGAGI. The CDR3 has 14 residues. CDR3 coding DNA: TGTGCCAGCAGTTTTAGGGGAAGCAATCAGCCCCAGCATTTT. Protein product: CASSFRGSNQPQHF.

J is TRBJ1-4 and V is TRBV18; the D is unclear. Germline CDR1 and CDR2: KGHSH and LQKENI. V lost 2 bases to trimming and J lost 3 bases, with 7 bases between them. This CDR3 is 14 amino acids long. The CDR3 spells CASSPGVSNEKLFF. CDR3 nucleotides: TGTGCCAGCTCACCAGGGGTATCTAATGAAAAACTGTTTTTT.

Points on this clonotype: At one of its ends the junction is not consistent with the germline gene, which may arise from a read error. V usage is TRBV6-6 and J usage is TRBJ2-1; no clear D gene. The CDR3 length is 15 residues. CDR1 and CDR2 from the germline V gene are MNHNY and SVGAGI (reference sequence). The CDR3 region has the DNA TGTGCCAGCATTTACTCTTACCCCGACTACAATGAGCAGTTCTTC. As protein: CASIYSYPDYNEQFF.

The V call is TRBV10-3, the J call TRBJ2-1, with 8 bases lining up with TRBD2. The DNA end lines up better with TRBJ2-7; the J call may be wrong. Germline assignment: CDR1 ENHRY and CDR2 SYGVKD. The CDR3 runs 18 residues. This chain's CDR3 is CAISDAVAGPSSYNEQYF. In nucleotides, the CDR3 is TGTGCCATCAGTGATGCGGTAGCGGGGCCCAGCTCCTACAATGAGCAGTACTTC.

The rearrangement uses TRBV7-3 and TRBJ2-1, with 14 bases that match TRBD2. V was clipped by 5 bases and J by 6 bases; unmatched bases: 9. The germline V gene has CDR1 SGHTA and CDR2 FQGTGA. This CDR3 is built from 17 residues. Here the CDR3 DNA reads TGTGCCAGCAGCATCTCAGGGACTAGCGGGGGTCGCAATGAGCAGTTCTTC. Protein: CASSISGTSGGRNEQFF. Filled out from reference TRBV7-3 and TRBJ2-1, the complete variable domain reads GAGVSQTPSNKVTEKGKYVELRCDPISGHTALYWYRQSLGQGPEFLIYFQGTGAADDSGLPNDRFFAVRPEGSVSTLKIQRTERGDSAVYLCASSISGTSGGRNEQFFGPGTRLTVL.